Sequencing of this T cell receptor (beta chain) was carried out in a study of blood T cell repertoires in COVID-19. Study context: Sources were T cells, B-cell-depleted T cells, or PBMCs; the material itself was cDNA or gDNA.

Per the original data handling: Quantification of nucleated cells was approximated via reference gene primer amplification. Repertoires were generated with immunoSEQ multiplex PCR, while TCRdb's copy carries only in-frame clones and drops some. The D gene and trimming were derived from the DNA, and the V and J assignments and clone size from that table. The sample has about 400,000 clones, approximately 88% seen once. Residents of under 25 US areas, aged about 18 to 100 years, made up the participants. Note on this clone: One end of the junction fails to match germline, which may point to a read error.

Germline CDR1 and CDR2: MNHEY and SVGEGT. The CDR3 sequence is 13 residues long. Sequencing input: PBMCs or T cells enriched from blood (not recorded which). J is TRBJ2-5 and V is TRBV6-2 or TRBV6-3; TRBD2 matches 11 bases. This receptor was taken from a woman aged 25 to 39 with acute COVID-19. CDR3 amino acids: CASSYRLAGGYNF. The CDR3, as DNA: TGTGCCAGCAGTTATAGGCTAGCGGGGGGCTATAACTTC.